This T cell receptor beta chain was recovered during a study of T cell responses to AZD1222 COVID-19 vaccine. The data were produced by immunoSEQ multiplex PCR, yet TCRdb's version contains in-frame clones alone and is incomplete. The sample holds 150,000 or so clones, 85% to 95% seen once. Sequenced here: peripheral blood, sampled on day 0 of AZD1222 vaccination. The TCR sequence derives from an adult in good health.

CDR3 sequence (DNA): TGCGCCAGCAGCTTGGCCAAGACAGCGAACACCGGGGAGCTGTTTTTT. Amino acids: CASSLAKTANTGELFF. This chain uses TRBV5-1 with TRBJ2-2, with D possibly being TRBD1 (5 bases). The CDR3 sequence is 16 residues long. V lost 0 bases, J lost 0 bases, and 9 bases lay in between. Per the germline V gene, CDR1 is SGHRS and CDR2 is YFSETQ.